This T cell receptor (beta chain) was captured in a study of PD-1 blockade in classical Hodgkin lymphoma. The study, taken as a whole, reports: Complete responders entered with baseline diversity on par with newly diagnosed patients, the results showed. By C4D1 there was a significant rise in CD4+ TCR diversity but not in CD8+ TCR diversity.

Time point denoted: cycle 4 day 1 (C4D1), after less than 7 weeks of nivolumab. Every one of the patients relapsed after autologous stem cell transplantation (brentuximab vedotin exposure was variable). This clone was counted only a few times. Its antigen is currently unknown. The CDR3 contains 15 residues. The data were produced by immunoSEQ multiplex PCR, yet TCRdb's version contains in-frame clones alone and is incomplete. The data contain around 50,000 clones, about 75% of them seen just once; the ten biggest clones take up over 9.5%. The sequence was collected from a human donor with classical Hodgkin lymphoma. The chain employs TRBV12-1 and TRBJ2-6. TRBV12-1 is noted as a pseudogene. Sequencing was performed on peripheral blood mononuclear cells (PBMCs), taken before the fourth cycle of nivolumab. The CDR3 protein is CASSDPPSGANVLTF. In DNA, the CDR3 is TGTGCCAGTAGTGACCCACCCTCTGGGGCCAACGTCCTGACTTTC.